Listed here is a single T cell receptor (beta chain). The antigen it recognizes is unknown. One base away there is no much larger clone; base qualities are not given. In Seattle, one collaborating source enrolled patients while the infection was active and tracked those patients longitudinally over the course of disease. The collaborating institutions used their own protocols to collect whole blood in K2EDTA tubes. For TCRbeta analysis, collaborator samples were shipped as frozen whole blood, as isolated PBMCs, or as DNA extracted from either sample type. These data come from a study of blood T cell repertoires in COVID-19 (dated by TCRdb to the early 2020s). Notes on the research overall: Samples from collaborators originated in the United States, Italy and Spain and spanned both the acute and convalescent phases of COVID-19. Where HLA class I and class II types were available, the types were taken from metadata supplied by the sample provider, not from assay-based typing. Samples were obtained from the ongoing ImmuneRACE study (first 160 participants) and from some 1,300 subjects provided by 6 global collaborators. The dataset comprised deeply sampled blood TCRbeta repertoires from subjects exposed to, actively infected with, or recovered from COVID-19. The material from the prospective study consisted of cDNA or gDNA derived from T cells, B-cell-depleted T cells, or PBMCs. A de-identified subject ID, COVID-19 status, age in years and sex were almost always included in the sample metadata. The repertoires were released in a freely available public database meant as a resource for research on the immune response to SARS-CoV-2. What the authors observed across the whole study: The quantity of clinical and demographic metadata differed by source and by participant and was supplied without curation.

The immunoSEQ Assay, a bias-controlled multiplex PCR, was used to amplify TCRbeta CDR3 regions from genomic DNA. The source study handled its data this way. The number of nucleated cells in each sample was estimated from the amplification of reference gene primers within the assay. Sequence reads were collapsed and filtered to measure the absolute abundance of every unique TCRbeta CDR3 rearrangement. For each sample, productive Simpson clonality was calculated as the square root of Simpson's diversity index across productive rearrangements. TCRdb's version of the immuneACCESS table is confined to in-frame rearrangements and falls short of the full clone set. An unresolved V gene accounts for under half of the shortfall where checked; the remainder is of unknown origin. Clone size and the V and J calls come from that table; the DNA yielded D and trimming. This sample gives 50,000 to 75,000 clones in total; about 80% of them show up just once. 12% to 15% of the sample comes from the top ten.

The germline V gene (reference sequence) sets CDR1 to SEHNR and CDR2 to FQNEAQ. From its cysteine to its phenylalanine, the CDR3 spans 15 amino acids. Only the CDR3 region is kept as DNA, spanning 45 bases read in frame from base 1. Trimming takes 3 bases off V and 5 bases off J; junction bases not matched to a gene: 1. This chain is built from TRBV7-9 and TRBJ2-3; TRBD2 aligns with 14 central bases. Sequencing was done on a sample of peripheral blood. The receptor was derived from a man aged 60 to 69 with COVID-19, enrolled during active disease. The DNA is TGTGCCAGCAGCTTCGGGACTAGCGGGGGAGATACGCAGTATTTT. Its product reads: CASSFGTSGGDTQYF. Supplemented by the reference TRBV7-9 and TRBJ2-3 proteins around the CDR3, the complete variable domain is DTGVSQNPRHKITKRGQNVTFRCDPISEHNRLYWYRQTLGQGPEFLTYFQNEAQLEKSRLLSDRFSAERPKGSFSTLEIQRTEQGDSAMYLCASSFGTSGGDTQYFGPGTRLTVL.